This passage covers 20 T cell receptor beta chains from one sample sequenced in a study of blood T cell repertoires in COVID-19. Generated by immunoSEQ multiplex PCR, the TCRdb table keeps only in-frame clones and is missing some. The sample holds some 200,000 clones; 75% to 95% are singletons and the top ten take nearly 0.55%. The sequencing sample was made of peripheral blood. These receptors were collected from a man aged 45-65 years with acute or convalescent COVID-19.

V and J are TRBV6-5 and TRBJ1-2, with 7 bases that match TRBD1. The CDR3 has 13 residues. The germline V gene encodes CDR1 MNHEY and CDR2 SVGAGI. Losses at the gene ends were 5 bases for V and 8 bases for J; bases not matched to a gene: 8. This CDR3 is CASSPTGSNGYTF. The CDR3 DNA sequence: TGTGCCAGCAGTCCGACAGGGTCCAACGGCTACACCTTC.

This CDR3 is CASTTPPSGANVLTF. The CDR3 nucleotides are TGTGCCAGCACTACTCCCCCATCTGGGGCCAACGTCCTGACTTTC. The V and J genes are TRBV28 and TRBJ2-6; D gene ambiguous. In germline, CDR1 is MDHEN, CDR2 SYDVKM. CDR3 length: 15 amino acids. With 7 bases removed from V and 1 base from J, the gap between germline ends came to 11 bases.

The chain joins TRBV27 to TRBJ1-4; 7 bases fit TRBD1. CDR1 and CDR2 (germline): MNHEY, SMNVEV (reference sequence). Losses at the gene ends were 5 bases for V and 7 bases for J; bases not matched to a gene: 7. CDR3 length: 14 amino acids. The DNA for the CDR3 is TGTGCCAGCAGTCAACAGGGGAGTGGTGAAAAACTGTTTTTT. Its translation is CASSQQGSGEKLFF.

This chain joins TRBV7-2 and TRBJ2-7; D ambiguous. Trimming took 8 bases from V and 5 from J, leaving 19 bases between them. This CDR3 contains 14 residues. Germline CDR1 is SGHTA and CDR2 is FQGNSA. The CDR3 sequence: CASRESSVYDEQYV. In DNA form, the CDR3 reads TGTGCCAGCCGAGAGAGCTCCGTCTATGACGAGCAGTACGTC.

This chain connects TRBV3-1 (or the pseudogene TRBV3-2) to TRBJ2-3; TRBD1 matches at 7 bases. This CDR3 comprises 15 residues. V shed 1 base, J shed 4 bases, and the junction held 5 bases outside the gene matches. Germline lookup yields CDR1 LGHDT and CDR2 YNNKEL (reference sequence). CDR3 in DNA: TGTGCCAGCAGCCAAGTTACAGGGGTGGCAGATACGCAGTATTTT. This translates into CASSQVTGVADTQYF.

In this sample, this clone turned up a few times. Written as DNA, the CDR3 is TGTGCCAGCAGCCAAGAGAGTCCTGTTGAGCCCCAGCATTTT. Protein sequence: CASSQESPVEPQHF. This rearrangement joins TRBV4-2 to TRBJ1-5; D is ambiguous. Germline-derived CDR1 and CDR2 are LGHNA and YNFKEQ. This CDR3 is built from 14 residues. V was clipped by 0 bases and J by 8 bases, with 11 bases between them.

The chain couples TRBV6-4 to TRBJ1-5; 8 nucleotides agree with TRBD1. J was trimmed by 6 bases and V by 5 bases; bases with no gene match: 12. CDR1 MRHNA and CDR2 SNTAGT come from the germline V gene. This CDR3 contains 16 residues. CDR3 in amino acids: CASSFREQGDPQPQHF. CDR3 bases: TGTGCCAGCAGTTTCAGGGAACAGGGGGATCCTCAGCCCCAGCATTTT.

The V and J genes are TRBV27 and TRBJ2-7, with D tentatively TRBD2 (6 bases). CDR1 is MNHEY and CDR2 is SMNVEV in the germline V gene (reference sequence). V was trimmed by 4 bases and J by 6 bases, leaving 16 bases between them. CDR3 size: 14 residues. CDR3: CASSYGSQVGEQYF. As DNA, the CDR3 is TGTGCCAGCAGTTACGGGAGTCAGGTGGGCGAGCAGTACTTC.

J is TRBJ2-1 and V is TRBV2; TRBD2 is a possible D gene (6 bases). This CDR3 has 16 amino acids. Germline assignment: CDR1 SNHLY and CDR2 FYNNEI. The V end was cut by 2 bases, the J end by 3 bases, with 14 bases between. CDR3: CASSETRTTGYNEQFF. The CDR3 DNA sequence: TGTGCCAGCAGTGAAACCAGGACTACCGGCTACAATGAGCAGTTCTTC. Combining the CDR3 with reference TRBV2 and TRBJ2-1 gives the whole variable domain EPEVTQTPSHQVTQMGQEVILRCVPISNHLYFYWYRQILGQKVEFLVSFYNNEISEKSEIFDDQFSVERPDGSNFTLKIRSTKLEDSAMYFCASSETRTTGYNEQFFGPGTRLTVL.

This clone came up once. The chain uses TRBV5-8 and TRBJ2-3, with TRBD2 matching 10 bases. Germline CDR1 reads SGHTS; CDR2 reads YDEGEE. With V trimmed by 0 bases and J by 4 bases, 2 bases remained unmatched. This CDR3 is 15 amino acids long. This chain's CDR3 is CASSLVAGGADTQYF. CDR3 in DNA: TGTGCCAGCAGCTTGGTAGCGGGAGGCGCAGATACGCAGTATTTT.

This clone was counted a single time. J is TRBJ1-6 and V is TRBV5-1, with 8 bases that match TRBD1. CDR1 is SGHRS and CDR2 is YFSETQ in the germline V gene. V lost 0 bases to trimming and J lost 4 bases; unmatched junction nucleotides: 9. The CDR3 has 18 residues. CDR3 sequence (DNA): TGCGCCAGCAGCTTGGCCTATCCGGGACAGGCGTATAATTCACCCCTCCACTTT. It is translated as CASSLAYPGQAYNSPLHF. Complete variable domain (other parts from reference TRBV5-1 and TRBJ1-6): KAGVTQTPRYLIKTRGQQVTLSCSPISGHRSVSWYQQTPGQGLQFLFEYFSETQRNKGNFPGRFSGRQFSNSRSEMNVSTLELGDSALYLCASSLAYPGQAYNSPLHFGNGTRLTVT.

This clone was seen just once. The chain carries TRBV4-3 and TRBJ1-1; the match to TRBD1 covers 7 bases. With V trimmed by 1 base and J by 2 bases, 4 bases remained unmatched. The CDR3 has 15 amino acids. Per the germline V gene, CDR1 is LGHNA and CDR2 is YSLEER. CDR3 sequence (DNA): TGCGCCAGCAGCCAAGGGACAGGAGACAACACTGAAGCTTTCTTT. This encodes CASSQGTGDNTEAFF.

Comment on this clone: Other DNA sequences in this specimen translate into the identical CDR3. The J gene is TRBJ1-1, the V gene TRBV19, with D perhaps TRBD1 (5 bases). Trimming cost V 2 bases and J 2 bases, with 9 bases left between them. Germline V lookup: CDR1 LNHDA, CDR2 SQIVND (reference sequence). CDR3 length: 14 amino acids. Here the CDR3 reads CASSITGANTEAFF. CDR3 DNA sequence: TGTGCCAGTAGTATAACAGGAGCTAACACTGAAGCTTTCTTT.

The chain uses TRBV19 and TRBJ1-2; the D gene is possibly TRBD1 (6 bases). The CDR3 spans 14 residues. Germline V gene sequence: CDR1 LNHDA, CDR2 SQIVND (reference sequence). V lost 5 bases, J lost 2 bases, and 12 bases lay in between. CDR3 sequence: CASSPGTRNYGYTF. DNA for the CDR3: TGTGCCAGTAGTCCCGGGACAAGAAACTATGGCTACACCTTC.

The chain has TRBV10-3 and TRBJ2-1, with D possibly TRBD2 on 5 matching bases. The V end was cut by 0 bases, the J end by 5 bases, with 11 bases between. The CDR3 is 15 residues long. The germline CDR1 and CDR2 sequences are ENHRY and SYGVKD. CDR3 DNA sequence: TGTGCCATCAGTGAGTCTCGGAGGACCGACAATGAGCAGTTCTTC. This translates into CAISESRRTDNEQFF.

The chain recombines TRBV7-3 with TRBJ2-3, with TRBD2 matching over 9 bases. The CDR3 has 15 amino acids. In germline, CDR1 is SGHTA, CDR2 FQGTGA. V gave up 5 bases and J gave up 0 bases; unmatched junction bases: 3. The CDR3 DNA is TGTGCCAGCAGCAGACTAGCGGTTAGCACAGATACGCAGTATTTT. Its protein product is CASSRLAVSTDTQYF.

J is TRBJ1-1 and V is TRBV5-1, with D unresolved. V was shortened by 6 bases and J by 6 bases, with 18 bases between the two germline ends. CDR1 is SGHRS, CDR2 YFSETQ, per germline. There are 14 residues in the CDR3. CDR3 sequence reads: CASTEYTFSAEAFF. The CDR3 DNA sequence: TGCGCCAGCACCGAGTACACGTTCAGCGCTGAAGCTTTCTTT.

This chain connects TRBV11-3 to TRBJ2-7, with TRBD1 matching 8 bases. The CDR3 runs 15 residues. Unmatched junction bases numbered 6, after V lost 3 bases and J lost 2 bases. CDR1 and CDR2 from the germline V gene are SGHNT and YENEEA. The CDR3 is CASSLGTGVPYEQYF. The CDR3 nucleotides are TGTGCCAGCAGCTTGGGGACAGGAGTCCCCTACGAGCAGTACTTC.

The chain employs TRBV10-2 and TRBJ1-3; D call uncertain. Germline-derived CDR1 and CDR2 are WSHSY and SAAADI. This CDR3 spans 15 amino acids. V lost 6 bases and J 0 bases, leaving 12 bases between the germline ends. The DNA of the CDR3 is TGCGCCAGCAGCCCTTCCAGGCCCTCTGGAAACACCATATATTTT. This codes for CASSPSRPSGNTIYF.

This clone came up once. The rearrangement links TRBV11-3 to TRBJ2-3, with TRBD1 identical over 7 bases. The CDR3 has 14 residues. The V gene end was trimmed by 6 bases and the J gene end by 2 bases; junction bases not matched to a gene: 5. Germline-derived CDR1 and CDR2 are SGHNT and YENEEA. The CDR3 region is CASSPGQTTDTQYF. The CDR3 DNA follows: TGTGCCAGCAGTCCGGGACAGACCACAGATACGCAGTATTTT.